Presented here are 9 T cell receptor beta chains from one specimen sequenced in a study of cytotoxic CD8 clonotypes in ibrutinib-treated CLL. The repertoire was sequenced with immunoSEQ multiplex PCR; TCRdb's copy has only in-frame clones and lacks some. The sample has 50,000 to 65,000 clones; 71% are singletons. Specimen: PBMCs, collected after 12 months of ibrutinib treatment. The receptors derive from a human donor with chronic lymphocytic leukemia.

The V call is TRBV7-2, the J call TRBJ1-5, with a possible D match to TRBD1 (5 bases). Trimming stripped 0 bases from V and 6 bases from J, with 6 bases between. Germline values: CDR1 SGHTA, CDR2 FQGNSA. CDR3 length: 13 amino acids. CDR3 in amino acids: CASSLADIQPQHF. Here the CDR3 DNA reads TGTGCCAGCAGCTTAGCGGACATTCAGCCCCAGCATTTT.

The rearrangement uses TRBV9 and TRBJ2-5; 11 bases map to TRBD2. This CDR3 has 14 residues. Germline loops: CDR1 SGDLS, CDR2 YYNGEE. The V segment lost 3 bases and the J segment 4 bases; nucleotides outside the gene matches: 2. Here the CDR3 DNA reads TGTGCCAGCAGCGGAGGACTAGCGGGAGAGACCCAGTACTTC. The encoded protein is CASSGGLAGETQYF.

The chain is built from TRBV7-2 and TRBJ2-7; TRBD2 matches 8 bases. CDR1 is SGHTA and CDR2 is FQGNSA in the germline V gene. Trimming removed 3 bases from V and 7 bases from J; junction bases left unmatched: 14. The CDR3 runs to 16 residues. The CDR3 loop reads CASSFASGWGPEEQYF. CDR3 in DNA: TGTGCCAGCAGCTTCGCTAGCGGGTGGGGGCCTGAGGAGCAGTACTTC.

The J gene is TRBJ1-3, the V gene TRBV30, with a tentative D call TRBD1 (6 bases). The CDR3 extends over 16 amino acids. The V gene's germline CDR1 is GTSNPN and CDR2 SVGIG (reference sequence). Trimming shortened V by 4 bases and J by 1 base, and 17 bases separated the two germline ends. The CDR3 coding sequence is TGTGCCTGGACCCGCCGGGGGGGGCTGTCTGGAAACACCATATATTTT. This encodes CAWTRRGGLSGNTIYF.

The CDR3 sequence: CASSYRTAGPYEQYF. In DNA form, the CDR3 reads TGTGCCAGCAGTTATCGGACCGCCGGGCCGTACGAGCAGTACTTC. This sequence joins TRBV28 and TRBJ2-7, with D uncertain. Germline-derived CDR1 and CDR2 are MDHEN and SYDVKM. CDR3 length equals 15 residues. V was trimmed by 4 bases and J by 4 bases, leaving 17 bases between them.

The V and J genes are TRBV5-6 and TRBJ2-7, with TRBD2 identical over 13 bases. The CDR3 is made up of 15 amino acids. V shed 4 bases, J shed 7 bases, and the junction held 8 bases outside the gene matches. CDR1 is SGHDT, CDR2 YYEEEE, per germline. DNA for the CDR3: TGTGCCAGCAGCCTTACTCCGGGACTAGCGGGAGAGCAGTACTTC. Its protein is CASSLTPGLAGEQYF. Combining the CDR3 with reference TRBV5-6 and TRBJ2-7 gives the whole variable domain DAGVTQSPTHLIKTRGQQVTLRCSPKSGHDTVSWYQQALGQGPQFIFQYYEEEERQRGNFPDRFSGHQFPNYSSELNVNALLLGDSALYLCASSLTPGLAGEQYFGPGTRLTVT.

The chain has TRBV7-9 and TRBJ1-3; D gene ambiguous. The CDR3 extends over 16 amino acids. Per germline, CDR1 SEHNR and CDR2 FQNEAQ (reference sequence). The V and J ends lost 2 bases and 0 bases respectively, with 11 bases between them. The DNA for the CDR3 is TGTGCCAGCAGCTTATCCAGGACGTACTCTGGAAACACCATATATTTT. Translated, it gives CASSLSRTYSGNTIYF.

The V call is TRBV15, the J call TRBJ1-5; D not certain. The CDR3 has 12 amino acids. V was clipped by 2 bases and J by 9 bases, with 8 bases between them. The germline V gene has CDR1 LNHNV and CDR2 YYDKDF (reference sequence). The CDR3 is CATSRNLGPQHF. The CDR3 DNA is TGTGCCACCAGCAGAAACCTCGGGCCCCAGCATTTT.

The chain couples TRBV5-1 to TRBJ2-7; tentatively, D is TRBD1 (5 bases). CDR1 is SGHRS, CDR2 YFSETQ, per germline. The V gene lost 0 bases and the J gene lost 4 bases, with 8 bases spanning the gap. The CDR3 extends over 13 amino acids. CDR3 nucleotides: TGCGCCAGCAGCTTGGGGGGCGGTTACGAGCAGTACTTC. Its translation: CASSLGGGYEQYF.